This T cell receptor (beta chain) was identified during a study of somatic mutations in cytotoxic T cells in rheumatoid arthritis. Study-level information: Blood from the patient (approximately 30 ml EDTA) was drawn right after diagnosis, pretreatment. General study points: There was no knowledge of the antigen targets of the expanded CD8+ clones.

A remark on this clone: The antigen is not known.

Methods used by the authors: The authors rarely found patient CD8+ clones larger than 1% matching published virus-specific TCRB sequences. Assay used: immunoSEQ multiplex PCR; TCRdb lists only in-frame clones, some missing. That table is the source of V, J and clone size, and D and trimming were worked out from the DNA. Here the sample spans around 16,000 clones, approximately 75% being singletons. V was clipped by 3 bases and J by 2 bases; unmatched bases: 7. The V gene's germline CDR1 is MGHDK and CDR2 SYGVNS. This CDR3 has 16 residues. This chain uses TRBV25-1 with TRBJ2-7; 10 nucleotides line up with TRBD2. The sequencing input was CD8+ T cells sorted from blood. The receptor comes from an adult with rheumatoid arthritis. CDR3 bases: TGTGCCAGCAGTGATTCGGCTAGCGGGAGCACCTACGAGCAGTACTTC. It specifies CASSDSASGSTYEQYF.